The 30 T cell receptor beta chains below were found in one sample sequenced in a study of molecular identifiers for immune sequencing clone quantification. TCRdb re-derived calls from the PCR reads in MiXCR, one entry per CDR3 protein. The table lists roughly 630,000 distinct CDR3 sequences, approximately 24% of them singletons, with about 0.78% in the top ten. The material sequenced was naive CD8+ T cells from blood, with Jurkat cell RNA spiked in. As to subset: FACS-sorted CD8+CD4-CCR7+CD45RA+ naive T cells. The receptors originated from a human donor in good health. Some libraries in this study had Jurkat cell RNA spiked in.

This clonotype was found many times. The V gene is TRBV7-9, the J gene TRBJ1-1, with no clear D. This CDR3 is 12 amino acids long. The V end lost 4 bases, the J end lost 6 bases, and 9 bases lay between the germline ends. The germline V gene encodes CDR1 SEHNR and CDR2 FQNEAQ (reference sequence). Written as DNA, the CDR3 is TGTGCCAGCAGCTATGTGGCTCCTGAAGCTTTCTTT. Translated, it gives CASSYVAPEAFF.

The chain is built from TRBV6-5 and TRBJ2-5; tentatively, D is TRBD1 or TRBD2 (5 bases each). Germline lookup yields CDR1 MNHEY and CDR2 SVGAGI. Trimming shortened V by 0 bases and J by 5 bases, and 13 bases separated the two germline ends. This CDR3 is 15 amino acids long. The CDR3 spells CASSYSGTLWETQYF. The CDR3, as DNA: TGTGCCAGCAGTTACTCCGGGACGCTATGGGAGACCCAGTACTTC.

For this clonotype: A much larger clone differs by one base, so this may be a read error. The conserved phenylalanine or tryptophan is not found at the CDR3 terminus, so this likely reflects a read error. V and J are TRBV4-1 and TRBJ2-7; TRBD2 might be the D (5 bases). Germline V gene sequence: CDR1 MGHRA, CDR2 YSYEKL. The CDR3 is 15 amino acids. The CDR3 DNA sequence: TGTGCCAGCAGCCAAGAGGGCGTCGGAGGCTACGAGCAGTACCTC. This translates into CASSQEGVGGYEQYL.

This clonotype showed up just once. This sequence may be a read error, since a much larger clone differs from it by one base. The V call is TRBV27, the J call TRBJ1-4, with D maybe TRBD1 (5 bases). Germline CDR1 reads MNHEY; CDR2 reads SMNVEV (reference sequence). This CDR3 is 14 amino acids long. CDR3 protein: CASSLEGSNGKLFF. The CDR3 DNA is TGTGCCAGCAGTTTAGAGGGGTCTAATGGAAAACTGTTTTTT.

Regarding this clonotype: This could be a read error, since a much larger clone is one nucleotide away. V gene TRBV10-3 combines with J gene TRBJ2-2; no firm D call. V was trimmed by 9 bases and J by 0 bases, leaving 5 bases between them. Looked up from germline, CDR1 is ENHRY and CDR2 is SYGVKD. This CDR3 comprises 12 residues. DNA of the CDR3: TGTGCCATGGAACCGAACACCGGGGAGCTGTTTTTT. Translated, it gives CAMEPNTGELFF.

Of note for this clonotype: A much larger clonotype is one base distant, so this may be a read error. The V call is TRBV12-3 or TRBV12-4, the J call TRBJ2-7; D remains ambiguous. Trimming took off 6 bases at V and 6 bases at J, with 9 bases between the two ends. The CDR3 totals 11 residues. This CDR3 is CASSACGEQYF. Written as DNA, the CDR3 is TGTGCCAGCAGCGCGTGCGGCGAGCAGTACTTC.

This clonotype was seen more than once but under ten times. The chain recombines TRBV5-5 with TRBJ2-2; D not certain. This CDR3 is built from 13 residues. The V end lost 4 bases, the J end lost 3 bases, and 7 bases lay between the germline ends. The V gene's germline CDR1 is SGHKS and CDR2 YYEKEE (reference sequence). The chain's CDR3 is CASSMSHTGELFF. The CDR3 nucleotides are TGTGCCAGCAGCATGTCGCACACCGGGGAGCTGTTTTTT.

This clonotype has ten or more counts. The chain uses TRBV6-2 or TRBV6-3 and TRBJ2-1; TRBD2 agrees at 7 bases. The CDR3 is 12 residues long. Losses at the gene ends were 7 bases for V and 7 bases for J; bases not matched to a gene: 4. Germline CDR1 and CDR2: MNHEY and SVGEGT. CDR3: CASTMGGNEQFF. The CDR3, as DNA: TGTGCCAGCACGATGGGAGGGAATGAGCAGTTCTTC.

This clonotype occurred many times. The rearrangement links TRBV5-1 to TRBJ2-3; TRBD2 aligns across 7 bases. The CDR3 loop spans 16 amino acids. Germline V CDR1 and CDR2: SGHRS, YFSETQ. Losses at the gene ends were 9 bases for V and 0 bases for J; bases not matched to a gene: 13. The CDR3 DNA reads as TGCGCCACCCACCTCCTGGGGGGGAGAAGCACAGATACGCAGTATTTT. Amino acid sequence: CATHLLGGRSTDTQYF.

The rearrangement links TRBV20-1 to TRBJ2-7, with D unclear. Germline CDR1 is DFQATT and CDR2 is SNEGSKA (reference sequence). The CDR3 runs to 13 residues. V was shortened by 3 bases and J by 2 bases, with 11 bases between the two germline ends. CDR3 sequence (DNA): TGCAGTGCTAGTAAGAGCGACCCCTACGAGCAGTACTTC. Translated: CSASKSDPYEQYF.

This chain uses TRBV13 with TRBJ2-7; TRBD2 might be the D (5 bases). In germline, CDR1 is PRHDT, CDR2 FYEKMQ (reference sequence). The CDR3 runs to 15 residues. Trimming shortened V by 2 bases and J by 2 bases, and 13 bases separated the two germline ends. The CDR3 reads CASSLFERDPYEQYF. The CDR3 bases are TGTGCCAGCAGCTTATTCGAACGGGATCCCTACGAGCAGTACTTC.

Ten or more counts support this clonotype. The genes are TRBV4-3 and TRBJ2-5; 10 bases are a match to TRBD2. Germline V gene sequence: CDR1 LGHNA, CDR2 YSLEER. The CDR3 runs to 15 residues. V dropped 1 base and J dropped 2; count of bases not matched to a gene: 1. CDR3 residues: CASSQGTSGQETQYF. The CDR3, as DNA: TGCGCCAGCAGCCAAGGGACTAGCGGACAAGAGACCCAGTACTTC.

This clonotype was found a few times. CDR3: CASSYFGGTQETQYF. CDR3 DNA: TGTGCCAGCAGTTACTTCGGCGGGACACAAGAGACCCAGTACTTC. V usage is TRBV6-2 or TRBV6-3 and J usage is TRBJ2-5; D is tentatively TRBD1 or TRBD2 (6 bases each). Germline assignment: CDR1 MNHEY and CDR2 SVGEGT. V was pared by 1 base and J by 2 bases, with 11 bases between. This CDR3 is 15 amino acids long.

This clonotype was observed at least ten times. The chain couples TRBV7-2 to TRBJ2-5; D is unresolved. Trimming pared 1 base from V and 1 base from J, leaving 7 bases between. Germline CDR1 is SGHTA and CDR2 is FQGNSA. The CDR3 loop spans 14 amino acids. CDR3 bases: TGTGCCAGCAGCTTAGTCCCGGTCCAAGAGACCCAGTACTTC. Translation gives CASSLVPVQETQYF.

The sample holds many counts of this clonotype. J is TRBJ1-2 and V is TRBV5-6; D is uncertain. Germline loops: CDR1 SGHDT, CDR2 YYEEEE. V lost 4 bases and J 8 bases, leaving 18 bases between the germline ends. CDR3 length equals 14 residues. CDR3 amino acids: CASSHEDPGSGYTF. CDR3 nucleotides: TGTGCCAGCAGCCACGAAGACCCCGGCAGCGGCTACACCTTC.

The CDR3 loop is CASSLDKWGPVGSEAFF. In DNA, the CDR3 is TGTGCCAGCAGCTTAGATAAGTGGGGACCGGTGGGCTCTGAAGCTTTCTTT. The chain couples TRBV7-2 to TRBJ1-1, with a tentative D call TRBD1 (5 bases). From germline, CDR1 is SGHTA and CDR2 FQGNSA. The CDR3 is made up of 17 amino acids. The V end was cut by 1 base, the J end by 6 bases, with 21 bases between.

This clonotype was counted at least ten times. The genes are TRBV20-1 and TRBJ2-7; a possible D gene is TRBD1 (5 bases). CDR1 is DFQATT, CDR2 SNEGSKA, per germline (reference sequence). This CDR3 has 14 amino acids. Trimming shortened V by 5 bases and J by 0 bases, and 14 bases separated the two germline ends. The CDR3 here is CSAYRRQSSYEQYF. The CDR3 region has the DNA TGCAGTGCTTACCGCCGACAGAGCTCCTACGAGCAGTACTTC.

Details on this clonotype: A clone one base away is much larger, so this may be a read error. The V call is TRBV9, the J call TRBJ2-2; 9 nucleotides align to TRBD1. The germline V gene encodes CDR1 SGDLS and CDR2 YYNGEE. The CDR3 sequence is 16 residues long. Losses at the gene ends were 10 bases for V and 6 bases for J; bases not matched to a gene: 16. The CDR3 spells CAGQSPGQGLPGELFF. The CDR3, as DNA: TGTGCCGGCCAATCACCGGGACAGGGTCTGCCCGGGGAGCTGTTTTTT. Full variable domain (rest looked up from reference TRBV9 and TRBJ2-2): DSGVTQTPKHLITATGQRVTLRCSPRSGDLSVYWYQQSLDQGLQFLIQYYNGEERAKGNILERFSAQQFPDLHSELNLSSLELGDSALYFCAGQSPGQGLPGELFFGEGSRLTVL.

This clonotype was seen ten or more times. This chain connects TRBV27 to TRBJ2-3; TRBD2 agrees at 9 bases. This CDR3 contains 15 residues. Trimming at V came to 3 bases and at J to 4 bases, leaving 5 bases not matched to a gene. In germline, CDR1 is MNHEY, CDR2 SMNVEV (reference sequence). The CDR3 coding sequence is TGTGCCAGCAGTTTGCTAGCGGGGATTTCAGATACGCAGTATTTT. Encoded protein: CASSLLAGISDTQYF.

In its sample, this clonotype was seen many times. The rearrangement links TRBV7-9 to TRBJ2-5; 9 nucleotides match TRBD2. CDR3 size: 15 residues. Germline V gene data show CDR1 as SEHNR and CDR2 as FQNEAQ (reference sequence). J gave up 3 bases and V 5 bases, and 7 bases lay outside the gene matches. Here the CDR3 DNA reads TGTGCCAGCAGCCAAGGGCCTAGCGGGGAAGAGACCCAGTACTTC. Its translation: CASSQGPSGEETQYF.

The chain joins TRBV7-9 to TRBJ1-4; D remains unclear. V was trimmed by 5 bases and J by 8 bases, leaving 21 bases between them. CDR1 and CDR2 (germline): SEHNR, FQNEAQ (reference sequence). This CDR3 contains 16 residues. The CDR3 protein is CASSPILGYPQEKLFF. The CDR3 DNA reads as TGTGCCAGCAGCCCCATTCTCGGTTACCCCCAGGAAAAACTGTTTTTT.

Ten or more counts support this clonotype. In DNA form, the CDR3 reads TGTGCCAGCAGCGTAGTGGGGGCCTCCCACACAGATACGCAGTATTTT. This gives the protein CASSVVGASHTDTQYF. V is TRBV9 and J is TRBJ2-3; weak D call: TRBD1 (6 bases). The germline V and J ends were trimmed by 0 bases and 2 bases, with 13 bases remaining between them. The germline CDR1 and CDR2 sequences are SGDLS and YYNGEE. The CDR3 consists of 16 residues.

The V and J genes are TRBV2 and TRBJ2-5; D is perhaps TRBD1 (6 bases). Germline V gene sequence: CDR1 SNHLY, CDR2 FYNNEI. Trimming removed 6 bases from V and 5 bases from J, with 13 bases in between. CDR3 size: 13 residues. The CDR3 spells CASRPQGFETQYF. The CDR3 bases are TGTGCCAGCAGACCACAGGGCTTCGAGACCCAGTACTTC.

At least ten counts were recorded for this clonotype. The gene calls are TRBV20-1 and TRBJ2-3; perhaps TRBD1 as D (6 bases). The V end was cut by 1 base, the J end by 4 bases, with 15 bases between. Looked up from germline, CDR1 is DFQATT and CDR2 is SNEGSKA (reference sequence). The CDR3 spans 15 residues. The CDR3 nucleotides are TGCAGTGCTAGAGCTAGAACAGGGCGGGCAGATACGCAGTATTTT. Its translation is CSARARTGRADTQYF.

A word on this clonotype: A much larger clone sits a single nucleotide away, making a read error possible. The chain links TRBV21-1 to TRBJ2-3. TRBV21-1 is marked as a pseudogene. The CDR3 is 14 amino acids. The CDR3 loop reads CASSKAPNTDTQYF. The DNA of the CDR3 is TGTGCCAGCAGCAAAGCTCCGAACACAGATACGCAGTATTTT.

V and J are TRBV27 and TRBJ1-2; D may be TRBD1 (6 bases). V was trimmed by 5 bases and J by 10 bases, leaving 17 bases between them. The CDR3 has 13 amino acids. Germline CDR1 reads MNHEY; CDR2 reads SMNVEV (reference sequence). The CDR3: CASSLFGGADYTF. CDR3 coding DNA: TGTGCCAGCAGTCTGTTTGGGGGGGCAGACTACACCTTC.

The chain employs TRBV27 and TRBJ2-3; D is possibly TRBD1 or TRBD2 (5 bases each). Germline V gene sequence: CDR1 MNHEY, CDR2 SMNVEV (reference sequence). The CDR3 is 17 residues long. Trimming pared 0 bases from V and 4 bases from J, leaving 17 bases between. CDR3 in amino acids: CASSLSGWGSGADTQYF. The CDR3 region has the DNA TGTGCCAGCAGTTTATCGGGATGGGGGAGTGGCGCAGATACGCAGTATTTT.

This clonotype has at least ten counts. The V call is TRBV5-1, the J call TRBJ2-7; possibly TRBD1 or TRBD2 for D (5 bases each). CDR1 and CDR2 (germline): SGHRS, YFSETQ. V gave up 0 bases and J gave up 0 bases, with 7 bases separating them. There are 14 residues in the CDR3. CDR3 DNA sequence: TGCGCCAGCAGCTTGGTGGGGACCTCCTACGAGCAGTACTTC. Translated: CASSLVGTSYEQYF.

As DNA, the CDR3 is TGTGCCAGCAGCATCGCCGATAGCGAGCAGTACTTC. Translated: CASSIADSEQYF. J is TRBJ2-7 and V is TRBV7-9, with D unresolved. CDR1 and CDR2 from the germline V gene are SEHNR and FQNEAQ (reference sequence). This CDR3 region has 12 residues. Trimming stripped 5 bases from V and 6 bases from J, with 11 bases between.

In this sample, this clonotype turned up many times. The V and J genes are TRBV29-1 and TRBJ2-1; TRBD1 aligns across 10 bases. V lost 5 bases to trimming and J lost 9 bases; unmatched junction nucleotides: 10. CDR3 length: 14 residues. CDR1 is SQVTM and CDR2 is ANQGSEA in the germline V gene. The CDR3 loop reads CSVLPGQGIGEQFF. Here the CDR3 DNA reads TGCAGCGTTCTACCGGGACAGGGGATCGGTGAGCAGTTCTTC.